These 22 T cell receptor beta chains share one sample of origin, sequenced in a study of early stage breast cancer tumors. Profiled with immunoSEQ multiplex PCR; TCRdb holds only in-frame clones, not every one. The data show 50,000 or so clones, roughly 83% seen once. The source material was blood. These receptors came from a person aged 45 to 59 with breast cancer.

The chain couples TRBV18 to TRBJ1-3, with 8 bases lining up with TRBD1. V shed 3 bases, J shed 0 bases, and the junction held 4 bases outside the gene matches. In germline, CDR1 is KGHSH, CDR2 LQKENI. This CDR3 comprises 16 residues. CDR3 in DNA: TGTGCCAGCTCACCTTGGACAGGGTACTCTGGAAACACCATATATTTT. It translates to CASSPWTGYSGNTIYF.

In DNA form, the CDR3 reads TGTGCCAGCAGCTTACAGGGGGCCTATGGCTACACCTTC. It is translated as CASSLQGAYGYTF. This chain joins TRBV5-4 and TRBJ1-2; TRBD1 aligns across 9 bases. CDR1 SGHNT and CDR2 YYREEE come from the germline V gene (reference sequence). The CDR3 totals 13 residues. Losses at the gene ends were 2 bases for V and 4 bases for J; bases not matched to a gene: 0.

This clone has only one observation. The chain recombines TRBV7-6 with TRBJ2-1; no definite D call. Trimming took off 3 bases at V and 5 bases at J, with 5 bases between the two ends. This CDR3 is 12 amino acids long. From germline, CDR1 is SGHVS and CDR2 FNYEAQ. CDR3 residues: CASSFFDNEQFF. The CDR3 bases are TGTGCCAGCAGCTTCTTTGACAATGAGCAGTTCTTC.

This clone was seen more than once but under ten times. The V gene is TRBV2, the J gene TRBJ1-3; no clear D gene. Per germline, CDR1 SNHLY and CDR2 FYNNEI. The V end lost 3 bases, the J end lost 0 bases, and 6 bases lay between the germline ends. The CDR3 loop spans 14 amino acids. In DNA form, the CDR3 reads TGTGCCAGCAGTGAGGCTTACTCTGGAAACACCATATATTTT. This codes for CASSEAYSGNTIYF.

The chain couples TRBV5-4 to TRBJ1-2; D is undetermined. CDR3 size: 15 residues. CDR1 and CDR2 (germline): SGHNT, YYREEE (reference sequence). Trimming cost V 4 bases and J 6 bases, with 19 bases left between them. DNA for the CDR3: TGTGCCAGCAGCCATTCGTCCAGTAAGGGAGATGGCTACACCTTC. Protein: CASSHSSSKGDGYTF.

This clone showed up just once. This chain links TRBV5-8 with TRBJ1-5; TRBD1 is a possible D gene (5 bases). V gave up 4 bases and J gave up 3 bases, with 17 bases separating them. Germline V lookup: CDR1 SGHTS, CDR2 YDEGEE. CDR3 length: 16 amino acids. CDR3 DNA: TGTGCCAGCAGCCCGTATTCTGGGGGAACCAATCAGCCCCAGCATTTT. Amino acid sequence: CASSPYSGGTNQPQHF.

V usage is TRBV5-5 and J usage is TRBJ1-4; D perhaps matches TRBD1 (6 bases). Germline CDR1 is SGHKS and CDR2 is YYEKEE (reference sequence). V was pared by 3 bases and J by 3 bases, with 9 bases between. This CDR3 region has 14 residues. The CDR3 here is CASSWPGANEKLFF. The CDR3 nucleotides are TGTGCCAGCAGCTGGCCAGGGGCTAATGAAAAACTGTTTTTT. The entire variable domain, with the rest obtained from reference TRBV5-5 and TRBJ1-4, is as follows: DAGVTQSPTHLIKTRGQQVTLRCSPISGHKSVSWYQQVLGQGPQFIFQYYEKEERGRGNFPDRFSARQFPNYSSELNVNALLLGDSALYLCASSWPGANEKLFFGSGTQLSVL.

This chain connects TRBV18 to TRBJ2-1, with D unclear. Germline V gene data show CDR1 as KGHSH and CDR2 as LQKENI. The CDR3 spans 14 residues. Trimming pared 3 bases from V and 4 bases from J, leaving 10 bases between. CDR3 region: CASSPSRLYNEQFF. CDR3 DNA sequence: TGTGCCAGCTCACCTAGTCGACTTTACAATGAGCAGTTCTTC. The entire variable domain, with the rest obtained from reference TRBV18 and TRBJ2-1, is as follows: NAGVMQNPRHLVRRRGQEARLRCSPMKGHSHVYWYRQLPEEGLKFMVYLQKENIIDESGMPKERFSAEFPKEGPSILRIQQVVRGDSAAYFCASSPSRLYNEQFFGPGTRLTVL.

The chain employs TRBV6-1 and TRBJ2-3; a weak D match, TRBD1 (6 bases). The CDR3 runs to 13 residues. Germline CDR1 reads MNHNS; CDR2 reads SASEGT. V lost 4 bases to trimming and J lost 6 bases, with 11 bases between them. DNA of the CDR3: TGTGCCAGCAGTGTTAACAGGGCCGATACGCAGTATTTT. Translation: CASSVNRADTQYF.

The chain employs TRBV7-9 and TRBJ1-4; 11 bases fit TRBD1. The germline V gene has CDR1 SEHNR and CDR2 FQNEAQ (reference sequence). The CDR3 totals 14 residues. V lost 6 bases to trimming and J lost 7 bases; unmatched junction nucleotides: 4. Here the CDR3 DNA reads TGTGCCAGCAGGGGGACAGGGGGAGGTGAAAAACTGTTTTTT. Residues: CASRGTGGGEKLFF.

The chain has TRBV6-5 and TRBJ1-2; D is uncertain. CDR1 MNHEY and CDR2 SVGAGI come from the germline V gene. V lost 2 bases and J lost 2, with 9 bases in between. This CDR3 region has 14 residues. CDR3 in amino acids: CASSYIGSNYGYTF. As DNA, the CDR3 is TGTGCCAGCAGTTACATTGGGTCCAACTATGGCTACACCTTC.

The chain joins TRBV9 to TRBJ2-2; no definite D call. V lost 4 bases to trimming and J lost 1 base, with 8 bases between them. Germline values: CDR1 SGDLS, CDR2 YYNGEE. The CDR3 sequence is 14 residues long. CDR3 loop: CASSPYVNTGELFF. DNA for the CDR3: TGTGCCAGCAGCCCATACGTGAACACCGGGGAGCTGTTTTTT.

The V call is TRBV10-3, the J call TRBJ1-5; D remains unclear. This CDR3 is 15 amino acids long. Germline V gene lookup returns CDR1 ENHRY and CDR2 SYGVKD. The V end lost 3 bases, the J end lost 0 bases, and 9 bases lay between the germline ends. The CDR3 DNA is TGTGCCATCAGTGAAGGCGCAGATAGCAATCAGCCCCAGCATTTT. Protein: CAISEGADSNQPQHF.

The chain combines TRBV10-3 with TRBJ1-1; D is possibly TRBD1 (6 bases). This CDR3 contains 12 residues. The germline V and J ends were trimmed by 10 bases and 1 base, with 10 bases remaining between them. Germline V lookup: CDR1 ENHRY, CDR2 SYGVKD. The CDR3, as DNA: TGTGCCACGACGACAGGGAACACTGAAGCTTTCTTT. This sequence encodes CATTTGNTEAFF.

The V gene is TRBV7-9, the J gene TRBJ1-1; possibly TRBD1 for D (6 bases). The V gene lost 0 bases and the J gene lost 8 bases, with 16 bases spanning the gap. Germline CDR1 and CDR2: SEHNR and FQNEAQ (reference sequence). This CDR3 is 15 amino acids long. The CDR3 coding sequence is TGTGCCAGCAGCTTAGCCCCGCGCGGACAGAGAGAAGCTTTCTTT. Translated, it gives CASSLAPRGQREAFF. Using reference TRBV7-9 and TRBJ1-1 for the parts outside the CDR3, the full variable domain is DTGVSQNPRHKITKRGQNVTFRCDPISEHNRLYWYRQTLGQGPEFLTYFQNEAQLEKSRLLSDRFSAERPKGSFSTLEIQRTEQGDSAMYLCASSLAPRGQREAFFGQGTRLTVV.

This rearrangement joins TRBV13 to TRBJ2-5, with 8 positions matching TRBD1. Germline assignment: CDR1 PRHDT and CDR2 FYEKMQ (reference sequence). The J segment lost 2 bases and the V segment lost 5 bases, leaving 4 bases of the junction unmatched. This CDR3 spans 14 amino acids. The CDR3 coding sequence is TGTGCCAGCAGCCAAAGGACAGGGCAAGAGACCCAGTACTTC. It specifies CASSQRTGQETQYF.

This clone has a single count. The genes are TRBV7-9 and TRBJ1-5; 9 bases align to TRBD1. V gave up 4 bases and J gave up 3 bases; unmatched junction bases: 7. This CDR3 has 16 amino acids. CDR1 and CDR2 from the germline V gene are SEHNR and FQNEAQ (reference sequence). CDR3 sequence: CASSSTGTGNNQPQHF. In DNA, the CDR3 is TGTGCCAGCAGCTCTACCGGGACAGGGAACAATCAGCCCCAGCATTTT.

The chain uses TRBV10-3 and TRBJ1-5, with TRBD1 matching 7 bases. Germline trimming cut 6 bases from V and 5 bases from J; bases unmatched to any gene: 10. The V gene's germline CDR1 is ENHRY and CDR2 SYGVKD. The CDR3 is made up of 15 amino acids. CDR3 coding DNA: TGTGCCATCAGGGGAGAGGGGGCGAACCATCAGCCCCAGCATTTT. As protein: CAIRGEGANHQPQHF.

This clone was recorded once. This rearrangement joins TRBV6-5 to TRBJ2-1; D is possibly TRBD2 (5 bases). The CDR3 is 15 amino acids. Germline CDR1 MNHEY, CDR2 SVGAGI. The V end lost 0 bases, the J end lost 8 bases, and 14 bases lay between the germline ends. The CDR3: CASSYSVSSRYEQFF. The CDR3 DNA reads TGTGCCAGCAGTTACTCGGTGTCTAGCAGGTATGAGCAGTTCTTC.

This clone was recorded only once. The V and J genes are TRBV28 and TRBJ1-1; D is unresolved. This CDR3 is built from 15 residues. Germline CDR1 MDHEN, CDR2 SYDVKM. Trimming took 2 bases from V and 1 from J, leaving 11 bases between them. CDR3 protein: CASSLPEWGNTEAFF. As DNA, the CDR3 is TGTGCCAGCAGTTTACCTGAATGGGGGAACACTGAAGCTTTCTTT.

This rearrangement joins TRBV30 to TRBJ2-5; TRBD1 matches 9 bases. The CDR3 has 14 amino acids. Per the germline V gene, CDR1 is GTSNPN and CDR2 is SVGIG (reference sequence). Trimming removed 7 bases from V and 2 bases from J; junction bases left unmatched: 8. CDR3 amino acids: CAYTMDRGQETQYF. CDR3 bases: TGTGCCTACACAATGGACAGGGGTCAAGAGACCCAGTACTTC.

The chain couples TRBV7-8 to TRBJ2-2; D might be TRBD2 (6 bases). V lost 6 bases and J 4 bases, leaving 18 bases between the germline ends. Germline assignment: CDR1 SGHVS and CDR2 FQNEAQ. The CDR3 is made up of 16 amino acids. The DNA of the CDR3 is TGTGCCAGCAGAGGACAAGCGGGCCGGCGCACCGGGGAGCTGTTTTTT. Protein: CASRGQAGRRTGELFF.